The 8 T cell receptor beta chains in this list originate from one sample, sequenced in a study of pediatric ulcerative colitis. Assay used: immunoSEQ multiplex PCR; TCRdb lists only in-frame clones, some missing. The table lists 50,000 to 65,000 clones, 80% to 90% of them singletons. The sample was blood. The receptors were sampled from a boy between 10 and 17 years old with severe ulcerative colitis.

The chain has TRBV7-8 and TRBJ2-7, with 8 bases that match TRBD2. The CDR3 covers 15 residues. Germline CDR1 SGHVS, CDR2 FQNEAQ. V shed 2 bases and J 0 bases; nucleotides not matched to a gene: 3. CDR3 sequence reads: CASSLTSGSSYEQYF. The CDR3, as DNA: TGTGCCAGCAGCTTAACCAGCGGGAGCTCCTACGAGCAGTACTTC.

This chain connects TRBV27 to TRBJ1-1; D ambiguous. Between the trimmed V and J ends, which lost 2 bases and 5 bases, there was a span of 9 bases. Per the germline V gene, CDR1 is MNHEY and CDR2 is SMNVEV (reference sequence). The CDR3 spans 13 residues. The CDR3 protein is CASSLQRGTEAFF. The CDR3 coding sequence is TGTGCCAGCAGTTTACAGCGGGGTACTGAAGCTTTCTTT.

The chain joins TRBV30 to TRBJ2-3; tentatively, D is TRBD1 (6 bases). Deletions cut 2 bases from V and 5 bases from J, with 20 bases between. The CDR3 runs 16 residues. Looked up from germline, CDR1 is GTSNPN and CDR2 is SVGIG (reference sequence). CDR3 protein: CAWSLSIRQAQDTQYF. The CDR3 DNA is TGTGCCTGGAGTCTTTCGATTCGACAGGCGCAAGATACGCAGTATTTT.

The chain combines TRBV11-2 with TRBJ2-7; D is unresolved. Trimming left V 5 bases short and J 3 bases short, with 11 bases between. Germline CDR1 SGHAT, CDR2 FQNNGV. This CDR3 comprises 13 residues. The CDR3 loop is CASSVLEYYEQYF. For the CDR3, the DNA is TGTGCCAGCAGCGTTCTGGAATACTACGAGCAGTACTTC.

The chain is built from TRBV7-2 and TRBJ1-5; D call uncertain. V was trimmed by 1 base and J by 5 bases, leaving 12 bases between them. The V gene's germline CDR1 is SGHTA and CDR2 FQGNSA. This CDR3 region has 15 residues. CDR3 sequence: CASSLGVGFYQPQHF. The CDR3 DNA sequence: TGTGCCAGCAGCTTAGGGGTAGGTTTCTATCAGCCCCAGCATTTT.

The rearrangement links TRBV4-3 to TRBJ2-2; possibly TRBD1 or TRBD2 for D (6 bases each). The CDR3 totals 16 residues. From germline, CDR1 is LGHNA and CDR2 YSLEER. V was pared by 0 bases and J by 4 bases, with 12 bases between. CDR3 bases: TGCGCCAGCAGCCAAGATAGGGGGGCGACCACCGGGGAGCTGTTTTTT. Translated: CASSQDRGATTGELFF.

J is TRBJ1-4 and V is TRBV25-1; D is unresolved. Germline V gene lookup returns CDR1 MGHDK and CDR2 SYGVNS. The germline V and J ends were trimmed by 1 base and 7 bases, with 16 bases remaining between them. The CDR3 is 16 residues long. CDR3 protein: CASSEWEGYDSEKLFF. The CDR3 coding sequence is TGTGCCAGCAGTGAATGGGAAGGGTACGATAGTGAAAAACTGTTTTTT.

The CDR3 DNA follows: TGCAGCGTTGATACAGACATTCAGTACTTC. This sequence encodes CSVDTDIQYF. The genes are TRBV29-1 and TRBJ2-4, with D uncertain. The CDR3 is 10 residues long. Trimming cost V 3 bases and J 8 bases, with 5 bases left between them. Germline assignment: CDR1 SQVTM and CDR2 ANQGSEA.